This T cell receptor (beta chain) was profiled in a study of CD8 T cells in ankylosing spondylitis. TCRdb ran MiXCR on the 5' RACE reads and lists one entry per CDR3 protein. The data show roughly 230,000 distinct CDR3 sequences, about 10% seen once. This clonotype was found many times. Its matching antigen is unknown. This CDR3 is built from 12 residues. Trimming shortened V by 7 bases and J by 7 bases, and 10 bases separated the two germline ends. Study observations and caveats: A motif of fewer than ten highly homologous TCR beta variants was seen as apparently characteristic of ankylosing spondylitis blood.

The clonotype originates from a male donor with ankylosing spondylitis or in good health (not recorded which). The chain is built from TRBV12-3 or TRBV12-4 and TRBJ2-2; the D gene is possibly TRBD1 (5 bases). The sequenced material came from blood, either unsorted or a sorted T cell fraction (not recorded which). CDR3 nucleotide sequence: TGTGCCAGCACCTTGGGGCTCGGGGAGCTGTTTTTT. This codes for CASTLGLGELFF.